The 21 T cell receptor beta chains presented below share a single source sample, sequenced in a study of identical twins. Each CDR3 protein gets one entry after TCRdb re-called the 5' RACE reads with MiXCR. The sample has 1.5 million to 2 million distinct CDR3 sequences, less than 35% seen once. The sample consisted of cord blood. These receptors were taken from a newborn girl in good health.

The J gene is TRBJ1-1, the V gene TRBV27, with D hard to call. Trimming stripped 6 bases from V and 4 bases from J, with 12 bases between. The CDR3 has 13 amino acids. Germline loops: CDR1 MNHEY, CDR2 SMNVEV (reference sequence). The CDR3 loop is CASRHSGSTEAFF. CDR3 nucleotides: TGTGCCAGCAGACACAGCGGGAGCACTGAAGCTTTCTTT.

The chain carries TRBV10-2 and TRBJ2-3, with unresolved D. Trimming pared 6 bases from V and 2 bases from J, leaving 9 bases between. Germline V gives CDR1 WSHSY, CDR2 SAAADI. This CDR3 comprises 13 residues. The CDR3 loop is CASRVRHTDTQYF. DNA of the CDR3: TGCGCCAGCAGGGTCAGGCACACAGATACGCAGTATTTT.

The chain employs TRBV28 and TRBJ2-1, with 11 positions matching TRBD2. The CDR3 contains 18 residues. V dropped 6 bases and J dropped 0; count of bases not matched to a gene: 10. Germline lookup yields CDR1 MDHEN and CDR2 SYDVKM. Here the CDR3 reads CASRPTSGTRSSYNEQFF. In DNA, the CDR3 is TGTGCCAGCAGGCCGACTAGCGGGACCAGGAGCTCCTACAATGAGCAGTTCTTC.

This clonotype appeared a few times. This chain connects TRBV18 to TRBJ1-1; D may be TRBD1 (5 bases). V lost 2 bases, J lost 4 bases, and 14 bases lay in between. Germline V lookup: CDR1 KGHSH, CDR2 LQKENI. CDR3 length equals 15 residues. CDR3 DNA sequence: TGTGCCAGCTCACCATCGGGGTCAGGGACCACTGAAGCTTTCTTT. As protein: CASSPSGSGTTEAFF. Combining the CDR3 with reference TRBV18 and TRBJ1-1 gives the whole variable domain NAGVMQNPRHLVRRRGQEARLRCSPMKGHSHVYWYRQLPEEGLKFMVYLQKENIIDESGMPKERFSAEFPKEGPSILRIQQVVRGDSAAYFCASSPSGSGTTEAFFGQGTRLTVV.

About this clonotype: The junction departs from germline at one end; a sequencing error may be responsible. This rearrangement joins TRBV7-2 to TRBJ1-2; 7 nucleotides line up with TRBD1. The CDR3 covers 15 residues. CDR1 is SGHTA, CDR2 FQGNSA, per germline. In DNA form, the CDR3 reads TGTGCCAGCGGCTTATGGGCAGGGGGTACTTTTGGCTACACCTTC. Translating it yields CASGLWAGGTFGYTF.

This sequence joins TRBV28 and TRBJ2-5; D might be TRBD2 (5 bases). The V gene lost 4 bases and the J gene lost 6 bases, with 21 bases spanning the gap. The CDR3 consists of 16 residues. In germline, CDR1 is MDHEN, CDR2 SYDVKM. The CDR3 sequence: CASSYAALEWSQTQYF. Written as DNA, the CDR3 is TGTGCCAGCAGTTATGCGGCACTAGAGTGGTCCCAGACCCAGTACTTC.

The chain employs TRBV29-1 and TRBJ2-1; 12 bases line up with TRBD2. This CDR3 is 15 amino acids long. V shed 7 bases and J 4 bases; nucleotides not matched to a gene: 8. Per germline, CDR1 SQVTM and CDR2 ANQGSEA. CDR3 protein: CSAKGLAGGYNEQFF. CDR3 DNA: TGCAGCGCGAAAGGGCTAGCGGGGGGGTACAATGAGCAGTTCTTC.

In this sample, this clonotype turned up a few times. This chain links TRBV12-3 or TRBV12-4 with TRBJ2-3; 7 nucleotides agree with TRBD2. The CDR3 extends over 15 amino acids. Trimming at V came to 4 bases and at J to 0 bases, leaving 4 bases not matched to a gene. The CDR3: CASSWEGLSTDTQYF. In DNA, the CDR3 is TGTGCCAGCAGTTGGGAGGGGCTGAGCACAGATACGCAGTATTTT.

This clonotype was found a few times. The chain joins TRBV4-1 to TRBJ2-1; perhaps TRBD2 as D (5 bases). CDR1 MGHRA and CDR2 YSYEKL come from the germline V gene. Trimming cost V 4 bases and J 3 bases, with 16 bases left between them. The CDR3 consists of 16 residues. CDR3 in DNA: TGCGCCAGCAGCCCCCTGGGGAAGCGGAGCTACAATGAGCAGTTCTTC. It codes for CASSPLGKRSYNEQFF.

This clonotype occurred a few times. V is TRBV28 and J is TRBJ2-5, with D possibly matching TRBD1 (7 bases). From germline, CDR1 is MDHEN and CDR2 SYDVKM. The V end lost 3 bases, the J end lost 3 bases, and 14 bases lay between the germline ends. The CDR3 loop spans 15 amino acids. The CDR3 is CASSFLRGVKETQYF. CDR3 sequence (DNA): TGTGCCAGCAGTTTCCTCAGGGGGGTGAAAGAGACCCAGTACTTC.

The chain combines TRBV19 with TRBJ1-2; 8 positions match TRBD1. V lost 1 base and J lost 8; bases outside the gene matches: 6. Germline CDR1 LNHDA, CDR2 SQIVND (reference sequence). The CDR3 length is 14 residues. CDR3 protein: CASSIAQGARGYTF. The DNA of the CDR3 is TGTGCCAGTAGTATAGCCCAGGGGGCGAGAGGCTACACCTTC.

This clonotype occurred a few times. The chain links TRBV29-1 to TRBJ2-1, with 7 bases lining up with TRBD2. TRBJ2-7 matches the DNA end more closely, so the J call is doubtful. There are 12 residues in the CDR3. Germline V gene lookup returns CDR1 SQVTM and CDR2 ANQGSEA. The CDR3 region is CSVVGGGNEQYF. CDR3 sequence (DNA): TGCAGCGTTGTTGGGGGGGGGAATGAGCAGTACTTC.

About this clonotype itself: Compared with germline, one end of the junction differs, possibly owing to a read error. V gene TRBV7-9 combines with J gene TRBJ2-1; D may correspond to TRBD1 or TRBD2 (5 bases each). This CDR3 has 11 residues. The V gene's germline CDR1 is SEHNR and CDR2 FQNEAQ (reference sequence). The CDR3 here is CSSSLGDPQFF. Written as DNA, the CDR3 is TGTTCCAGCAGCTTAGGGGACCCTCAGTTCTTC.

This clonotype was detected only once. This chain connects TRBV4-1 to TRBJ2-1, with D perhaps matching TRBD2 (8 bases). Germline V lookup: CDR1 MGHRA, CDR2 YSYEKL. The CDR3 runs to 16 residues. V lost 4 bases and J lost 10, with 23 bases in between. CDR3 nucleotides: TGCGCCAGCAGCCCCTATCACGGACTAGCAGGGGGAGAGCAGTTCTTC. The encoded protein is CASSPYHGLAGGEQFF.

The genes are TRBV2 and TRBJ2-1, with 9 bases matching TRBD1. Germline-derived CDR1 and CDR2 are SNHLY and FYNNEI. Trimming at V came to 5 bases and at J to 2 bases, leaving 4 bases not matched to a gene. This CDR3 is built from 15 residues. CDR3 region: CASSRRDRAYNEQFF. The CDR3 bases are TGTGCCAGCAGTCGCCGGGACAGGGCCTACAATGAGCAGTTCTTC.

This rearrangement joins TRBV16 to TRBJ2-1; 8 positions match TRBD2. Trimming cost V 4 bases and J 2 bases; bases outside gene matches: 4. The CDR3 extends over 15 amino acids. Germline values: CDR1 KGHSY, CDR2 FQNENV. This chain's CDR3 is CASSPISGTYNEQFF. CDR3 nucleotides: TGTGCCAGCAGCCCTATTAGCGGGACCTACAATGAGCAGTTCTTC.

This rearrangement joins TRBV6-6 to TRBJ2-5; 9 bases are shared with TRBD2. Germline V gene data show CDR1 as MNHNY and CDR2 as SVGAGI (reference sequence). With 2 bases clipped from V and 4 bases from J, the junction kept 5 bases outside the gene matches. This CDR3 region has 15 residues. The CDR3 bases are TGTGCCAGCAGTTACGGCGGGAGGGCCGGAGAGACCCAGTACTTC. Its translation is CASSYGGRAGETQYF.

The V and J genes are TRBV20-1 and TRBJ2-3; no firm D call. V was cut by 0 bases and J by 4 bases, with 17 bases left in between. Germline V lookup: CDR1 DFQATT, CDR2 SNEGSKA (reference sequence). The CDR3 consists of 16 residues. The CDR3 nucleotides read TGCAGTGCTAGAGATAGTTCTAACCCCCGCCCAGATACGCAGTATTTT. Protein: CSARDSSNPRPDTQYF.

There are a few counts of this clonotype. This rearrangement joins TRBV28 to TRBJ2-7; D is undetermined. Trimming took 4 bases from V and 2 from J, leaving 12 bases between them. The germline V gene encodes CDR1 MDHEN and CDR2 SYDVKM. This CDR3 is built from 14 residues. The CDR3 nucleotides are TGTGCCAGCAGTTCTACTCGGGCTACCTACGAGCAGTACTTC. Its protein product is CASSSTRATYEQYF.

V usage is TRBV12-3 or TRBV12-4 and J usage is TRBJ2-7, with 10 bases fitting TRBD2. J was trimmed by 12 bases and V by 1 base; bases with no gene match: 6. The CDR3 length is 13 residues. Written as DNA, the CDR3 is TGTGCCAGCAGTTTAGGCGGGACTAGCGAGTGGTACTTC. Translated, it gives CASSLGGTSEWYF.

This clonotype has just a few counts. The V call is TRBV27, the J call TRBJ2-7; D ambiguous. Germline lookup yields CDR1 MNHEY and CDR2 SMNVEV (reference sequence). The V end was cut by 5 bases, the J end by 4 bases, with 15 bases between. The CDR3 length is 14 residues. CDR3 bases: TGTGCCAGCAGTCCCATATGGCCCTTATACGAGCAGTACTTC. The encoded protein is CASSPIWPLYEQYF.